The 9 T cell receptor beta chains given below trace back to one sample, sequenced in a study of blood T cell repertoires in COVID-19. This table comes from immunoSEQ multiplex PCR, and its TCRdb copy is limited to in-frame clones, with some not included. The sample holds approximately 300,000 clones; under 90% are singletons and the top ten take roughly 5.3%. The sample taken for sequencing was PBMCs or T cells enriched from blood (not recorded which). The receptors come from a man in his sixties who had recovered from COVID-19.

This chain connects TRBV19 to TRBJ2-1; tentative D call: TRBD2 (6 bases). Germline loops: CDR1 LNHDA, CDR2 SQIVND (reference sequence). V was cut by 6 bases and J by 8 bases, with 20 bases left in between. CDR3 length equals 15 residues. CDR3 bases: TGTGCCAGTAGCCCCTCAGACGGGAGTATCGATGAGCAGTTCTTC. This translates into CASSPSDGSIDEQFF.

The V and J genes are TRBV18 and TRBJ1-1; TRBD1 agrees at 7 bases. With V trimmed by 3 bases and J by 1 base, 5 bases remained unmatched. The CDR3 has 15 residues. Germline loops: CDR1 KGHSH, CDR2 LQKENI. The CDR3 loop reads CASSPGTAGNTEAFF. CDR3 nucleotide sequence: TGTGCCAGCTCACCTGGGACAGCGGGGAACACTGAAGCTTTCTTT.

A note on this clone: Other DNA variants within this sample encode the same CDR3. The rearrangement uses TRBV5-1 and TRBJ2-1; a weak D match, TRBD2 (5 bases). CDR3 length: 14 residues. Germline CDR1 SGHRS, CDR2 YFSETQ. Trimming cost V 0 bases and J 4 bases, with 8 bases left between them. CDR3 amino acids: CASSLVRGYNEQFF. For the CDR3, the DNA is TGCGCCAGCAGCTTGGTGCGCGGGTACAATGAGCAGTTCTTC.

J is TRBJ2-7 and V is TRBV7-6, with 7 bases that match TRBD2. Unmatched junction bases numbered 9, after V lost 5 bases and J lost 2 bases. CDR1 and CDR2 (germline): SGHVS, FNYEAQ. The CDR3 loop spans 15 amino acids. As DNA, the CDR3 is TGTGCCAGCAGCCGTAGCGGGCCGTACACCTACGAGCAGTACTTC. Protein sequence: CASSRSGPYTYEQYF.

The J gene is TRBJ1-5, the V gene TRBV19, with 10 bases identical to TRBD1. Per germline, CDR1 LNHDA and CDR2 SQIVND (reference sequence). V trimming: 5 bases; J trimming: 4 bases; junction bases outside the gene matches: 8. CDR3 length equals 16 residues. The CDR3 sequence: CASSVWGTGDNQPQHF. CDR3 nucleotides: TGTGCCAGTAGTGTCTGGGGGACAGGGGATAATCAGCCCCAGCATTTT.

The rearrangement links TRBV19 to TRBJ2-2; D unclear. Trimming removed 4 bases from V and 6 bases from J, with 6 bases in between. This CDR3 is 12 amino acids long. Germline V lookup: CDR1 LNHDA, CDR2 SQIVND (reference sequence). CDR3 protein: CASSTPAGELFF. CDR3 nucleotides: TGTGCCAGTAGTACTCCAGCCGGGGAGCTGTTTTTT.

V usage is TRBV10-1 and J usage is TRBJ2-7; 10 bases match TRBD2. This CDR3 contains 15 residues. The germline CDR1 and CDR2 sequences are WNHNN and SYGVQD (reference sequence). V trimming: 3 bases; J trimming: 5 bases; junction bases outside the gene matches: 7. This chain's CDR3 is CASSDRASGSDEQYF. The CDR3 nucleotides are TGCGCCAGCAGTGATCGGGCTAGCGGGAGTGACGAGCAGTACTTC.

V usage is TRBV11-2 and J usage is TRBJ2-5; 7 bases align to TRBD2. Germline-derived CDR1 and CDR2 are SGHAT and FQNNGV. The CDR3 totals 18 residues. V was pared by 5 bases and J by 5 bases, with 20 bases of the junction left unmatched. The chain's CDR3 is CASSPQRVAGGLWETQYF. The CDR3, as DNA: TGTGCCAGCAGCCCACAGCGGGTAGCGGGTGGACTGTGGGAGACCCAGTACTTC.

The V and J genes are TRBV18 and TRBJ2-7, with 9 bases lining up with TRBD1. V shed 3 bases, J shed 3 bases, and the junction held 9 bases outside the gene matches. The CDR3 has 16 amino acids. Germline CDR1 reads KGHSH; CDR2 reads LQKENI. The CDR3 nucleotides are TGTGCCAGCTCACCTTACAGGGGGCTGGAGCACTACGAGCAGTACTTC. This encodes CASSPYRGLEHYEQYF.